These T cell receptor beta chains were read from a single sample in a study of graft-versus-host responses after intestinal transplantation. Antigens of these TCRs are unknown. This table comes from immunoSEQ multiplex PCR, and its TCRdb copy is limited to in-frame clones, with some not included. Here the sample spans some 150,000 clones, 92% being singletons. Sample: unstimulated CD4+ T cells sorted from spleen or lymph node cells, taken before intestinal transplant. These receptors were obtained from a human donor who received an intestinal transplant. CDR3s include the opening cysteine and the closing phenylalanine or tryptophan. The order of the fields is J gene, V gene, D gene, clone size, CDR3 protein, CDR3 DNA. D genes are given only for firm matches. Clone size is not always given. Where it is, it says once, few, many or a class for expanded clones.

TRBJ2-1,TRBV28,TRBD2,NA,CASSLVTSGLLDNEQFF,TGTGCCAGCAGTTTAGTAACTAGCGGGCTCCTCGACAATGAGCAGTTCTTC
TRBJ2-5,TRBV10-1,NA,NA,CASSESAGNQETQYF,TGCGCCAGCAGTGAGTCCGCAGGGAACCAAGAGACCCAGTACTTC
TRBJ2-1,TRBV6-6,NA,NA,CASSYGPPSYNEQFF,TGTGCCAGCAGTTACGGACCACCCTCCTACAATGAGCAGTTCTTC
TRBJ1-3,TRBV18,NA,NA,CASSGGGYGNTIYF,TGTGCCAGCTCTGGCGGCGGGTATGGAAACACTATATATTTT
TRBJ1-3,TRBV5-4,TRBD1,NA,CASSLKGASAGNTIYF,TGTGCCAGCAGCTTAAAGGGGGCATCTGCTGGAAACACCATATATTTT
TRBJ2-2,TRBV4-2,TRBD1,NA,CASSTRTGGGGELFF,TGTGCCAGCAGCACCAGGACAGGGGGTGGCGGGGAGCTGTTTTTT
TRBJ2-1,TRBV11-2,TRBD2,NA,CASRFAGTTYNEQFF,TGTGCCAGCAGATTCGCCGGGACTACCTACAATGAGCAGTTCTTC
TRBJ2-7,TRBV29-1,NA,once,CSVLGAQPRGEQYF,TGCAGCGTCCTAGGGGCTCAGCCAAGGGGGGAGCAGTACTTC
TRBJ1-1,TRBV5-1,NA,NA,CASAFGAGSRTEAFF,TGCGCCAGCGCCTTTGGGGCTGGGTCAAGAACTGAAGCTTTCTTT
TRBJ2-3,TRBV5-4,NA,NA,CASSSEAGLTDTQYF,TGTGCCAGCAGCTCCGAGGCGGGGCTCACAGATACGCAGTATTTT
TRBJ1-2,TRBV5-1,TRBD1,NA,CASSPQGTGYTF,TGCGCCAGCAGCCCACAGGGGACTGGCTACACCTTC